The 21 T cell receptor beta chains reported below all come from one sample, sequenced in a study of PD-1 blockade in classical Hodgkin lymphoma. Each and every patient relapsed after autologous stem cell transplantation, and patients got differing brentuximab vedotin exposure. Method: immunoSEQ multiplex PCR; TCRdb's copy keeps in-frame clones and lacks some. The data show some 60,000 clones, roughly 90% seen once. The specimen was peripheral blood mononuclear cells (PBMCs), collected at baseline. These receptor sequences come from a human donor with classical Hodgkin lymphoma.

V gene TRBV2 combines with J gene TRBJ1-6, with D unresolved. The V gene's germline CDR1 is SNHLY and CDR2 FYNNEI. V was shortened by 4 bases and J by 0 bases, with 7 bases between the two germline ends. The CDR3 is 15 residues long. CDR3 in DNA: TGTGCCAGCAGTGCATGGAGCTCCTATAATTCACCCCTCCACTTT. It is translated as CASSAWSSYNSPLHF.

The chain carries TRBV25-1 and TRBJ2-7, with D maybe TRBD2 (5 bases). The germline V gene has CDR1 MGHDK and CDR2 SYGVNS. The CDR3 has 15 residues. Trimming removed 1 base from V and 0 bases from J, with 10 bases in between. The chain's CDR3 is CASSEFGSNSYEQYF. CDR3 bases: TGTGCCAGCAGTGAATTTGGGAGCAACTCCTACGAGCAGTACTTC.

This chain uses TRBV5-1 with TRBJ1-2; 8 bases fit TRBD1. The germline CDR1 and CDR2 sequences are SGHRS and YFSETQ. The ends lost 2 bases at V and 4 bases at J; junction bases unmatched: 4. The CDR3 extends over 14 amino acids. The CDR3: CASSFQGASYGYTF. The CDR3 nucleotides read TGCGCCAGCAGCTTCCAGGGGGCCAGCTATGGCTACACCTTC.

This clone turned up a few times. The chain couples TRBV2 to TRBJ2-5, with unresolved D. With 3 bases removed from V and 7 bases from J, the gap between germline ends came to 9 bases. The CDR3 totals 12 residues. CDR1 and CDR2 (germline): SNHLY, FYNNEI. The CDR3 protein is CASSDSLGTQYF. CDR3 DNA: TGTGCCAGCAGTGATTCGTTGGGGACCCAGTACTTC.

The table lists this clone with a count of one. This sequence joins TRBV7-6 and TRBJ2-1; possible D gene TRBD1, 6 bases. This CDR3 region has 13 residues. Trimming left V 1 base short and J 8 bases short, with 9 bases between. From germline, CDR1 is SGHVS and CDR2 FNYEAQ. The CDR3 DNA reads TGTGCCAGCAGCTTAGGGGGGCTCGATGAGCAGTTCTTC. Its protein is CASSLGGLDEQFF. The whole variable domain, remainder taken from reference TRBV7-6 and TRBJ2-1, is GAGVSQSPRYKVTKRGQDVALRCDPISGHVSLYWYRQALGQGPEFLTYFNYEAQQDKSGLPNDRFSAERPEGSISTLTIQRTEQRDSAMYRCASSLGGLDEQFFGPGTRLTVL.

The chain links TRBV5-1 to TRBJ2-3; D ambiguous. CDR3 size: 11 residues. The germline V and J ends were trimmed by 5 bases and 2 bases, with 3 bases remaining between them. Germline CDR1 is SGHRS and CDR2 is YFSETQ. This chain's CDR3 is CASRDTDTQYF. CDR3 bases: TGCGCCAGCAGGGACACAGATACGCAGTATTTT.

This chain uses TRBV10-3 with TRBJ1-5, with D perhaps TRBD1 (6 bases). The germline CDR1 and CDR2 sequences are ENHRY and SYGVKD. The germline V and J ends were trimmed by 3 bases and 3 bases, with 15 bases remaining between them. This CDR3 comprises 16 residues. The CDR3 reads CAISEGGSGVNQPQHF. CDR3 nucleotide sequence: TGTGCCATCAGTGAAGGTGGTTCAGGGGTCAATCAGCCCCAGCATTTT.

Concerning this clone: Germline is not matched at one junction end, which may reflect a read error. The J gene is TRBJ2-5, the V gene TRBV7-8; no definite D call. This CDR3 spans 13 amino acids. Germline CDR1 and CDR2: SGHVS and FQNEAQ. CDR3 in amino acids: CATSVIRQETQYF. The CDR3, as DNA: TGTGCCACCAGCGTAATAAGACAAGAGACCCAGTACTTC. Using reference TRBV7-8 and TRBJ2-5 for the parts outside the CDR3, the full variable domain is GAGVSQSPRYKVAKRGQDVALRCDPISGHVSLFWYQQALGQGPEFLTYFQNEAQLDKSGLPSDRFFAERPEGSVSTLKIQRTQQEDSAVYLCATSVIRQETQYFGPGTRLLVL.

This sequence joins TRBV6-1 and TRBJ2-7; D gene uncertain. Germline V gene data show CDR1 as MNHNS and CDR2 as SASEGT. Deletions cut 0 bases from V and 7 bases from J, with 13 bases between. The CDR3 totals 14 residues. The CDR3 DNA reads TGTGCCAGCAGTGAAGCCCCTGCTCCCCTAGAGCAGTACTTC. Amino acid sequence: CASSEAPAPLEQYF.

This chain's CDR3 is CASSQGTGGRDEQFF. Here the CDR3 DNA reads TGTGCCAGCAGCCAAGGGACAGGGGGTAGGGATGAGCAGTTCTTC. V gene TRBV7-2 combines with J gene TRBJ2-1; 11 bases align to TRBD1. This CDR3 region has 15 residues. Germline V gene data show CDR1 as SGHTA and CDR2 as FQGNSA. The junction had 8 bases not matched to a gene; V was cut back by 5 bases and J by 8 bases.

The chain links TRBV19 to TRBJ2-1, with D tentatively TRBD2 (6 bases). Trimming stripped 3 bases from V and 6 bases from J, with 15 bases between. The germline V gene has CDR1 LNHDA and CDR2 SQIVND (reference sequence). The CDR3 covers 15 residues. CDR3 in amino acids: CASSIQLAGANEQFF. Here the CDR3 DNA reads TGTGCCAGTAGTATCCAACTAGCTGGGGCCAATGAGCAGTTCTTC.

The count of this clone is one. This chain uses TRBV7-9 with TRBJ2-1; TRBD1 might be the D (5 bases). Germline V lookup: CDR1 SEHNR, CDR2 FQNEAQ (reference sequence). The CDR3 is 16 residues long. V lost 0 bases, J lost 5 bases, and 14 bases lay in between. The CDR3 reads CASSLALGPDDNEQFF. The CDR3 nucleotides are TGTGCCAGCAGCTTAGCGCTGGGGCCGGATGACAATGAGCAGTTCTTC.

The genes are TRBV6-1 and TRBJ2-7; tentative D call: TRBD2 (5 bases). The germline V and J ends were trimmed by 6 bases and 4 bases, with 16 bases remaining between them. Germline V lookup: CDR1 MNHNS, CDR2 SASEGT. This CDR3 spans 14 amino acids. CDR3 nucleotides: TGTGCCAGCAGCTCTCCGGGGATAATTTACGAGCAGTACTTC. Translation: CASSSPGIIYEQYF.

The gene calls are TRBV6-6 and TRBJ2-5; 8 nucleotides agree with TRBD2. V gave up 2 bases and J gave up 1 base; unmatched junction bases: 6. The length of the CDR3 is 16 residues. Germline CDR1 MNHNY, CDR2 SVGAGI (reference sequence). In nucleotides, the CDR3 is TGTGCCAGCAGTTACCGCCCAGCGGGGGCCCAAGAGACCCAGTACTTC. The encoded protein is CASSYRPAGAQETQYF.

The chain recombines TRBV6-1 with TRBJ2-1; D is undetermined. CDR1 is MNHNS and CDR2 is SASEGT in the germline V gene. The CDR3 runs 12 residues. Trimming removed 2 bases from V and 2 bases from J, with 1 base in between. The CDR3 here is CASSETYNEQFF. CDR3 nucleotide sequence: TGTGCCAGCAGTGAAACCTACAATGAGCAGTTCTTC.

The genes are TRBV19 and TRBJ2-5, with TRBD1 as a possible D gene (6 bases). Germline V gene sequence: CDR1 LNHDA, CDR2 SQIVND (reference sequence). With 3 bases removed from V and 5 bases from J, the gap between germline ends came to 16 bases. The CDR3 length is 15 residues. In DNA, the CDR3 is TGTGCCAGTAGTATCAGGGGCTTGGAGAGGGAGACCCAGTACTTC. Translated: CASSIRGLERETQYF.

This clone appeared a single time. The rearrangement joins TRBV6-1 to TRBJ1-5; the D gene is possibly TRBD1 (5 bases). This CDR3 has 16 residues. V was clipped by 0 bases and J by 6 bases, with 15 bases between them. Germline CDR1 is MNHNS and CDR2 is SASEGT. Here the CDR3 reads CASSEAHTGRGQPQHF. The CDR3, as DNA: TGTGCCAGCAGTGAAGCGCATACGGGGCGGGGTCAGCCCCAGCATTTT.

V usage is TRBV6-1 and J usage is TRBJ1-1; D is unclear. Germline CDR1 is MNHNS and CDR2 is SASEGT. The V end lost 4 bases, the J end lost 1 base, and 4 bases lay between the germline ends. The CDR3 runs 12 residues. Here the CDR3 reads CASSGENTEAFF. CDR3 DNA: TGTGCCAGCAGTGGGGAGAACACTGAAGCTTTCTTT.

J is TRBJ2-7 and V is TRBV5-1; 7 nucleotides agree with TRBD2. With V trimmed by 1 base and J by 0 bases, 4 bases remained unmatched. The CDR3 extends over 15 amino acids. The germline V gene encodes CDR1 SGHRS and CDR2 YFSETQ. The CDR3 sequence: CASSLWWGGSYEQYF. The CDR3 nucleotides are TGCGCCAGCAGCTTGTGGTGGGGGGGCTCCTACGAGCAGTACTTC.

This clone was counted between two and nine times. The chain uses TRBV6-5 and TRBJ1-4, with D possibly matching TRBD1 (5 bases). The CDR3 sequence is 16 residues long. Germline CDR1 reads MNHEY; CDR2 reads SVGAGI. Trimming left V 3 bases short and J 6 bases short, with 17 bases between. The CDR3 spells CASSYSPKGAYEKLFF. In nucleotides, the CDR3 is TGTGCCAGCAGTTATTCCCCCAAAGGGGCATATGAAAAACTGTTTTTT.

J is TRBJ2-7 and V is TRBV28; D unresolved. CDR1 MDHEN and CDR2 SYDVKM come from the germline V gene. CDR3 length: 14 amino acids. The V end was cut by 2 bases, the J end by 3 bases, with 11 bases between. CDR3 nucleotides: TGTGCCAGCAGTTTAGTCGTTAAAGGCTACGAGCAGTACTTC. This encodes CASSLVVKGYEQYF.